The rows below give T cell receptor beta chains drawn from one sample of a study of cytomegalovirus exposure and HLA in healthy donors. TCRdb's copy holds only in-frame clones and misses some; the assay was immunoSEQ multiplex PCR. The sample has about 120,000 clones; around 69% are singletons. What was sequenced was PBMCs. The receptor source for this set is a woman aged 40-49 years in good health and CMV-seropositive. The conserved cysteine and the conserved F or W are not part of the CDR3 here. Only part of the rows carry a size: once, few, many, or a class if the clone is expanded.

v_call clone_size cdr3_aa
TRBV15 NA ATSRDRTSRRGLKETQY
TRBV2 few ASSNPDDSATNEKLF
TRBV6-5 NA ASRSKEETQY
TRBV7-9 NA ASSLGGAGNQPQH
TRBV30 NA AHNRGPNEKLF
TRBV19 NA ASSTSDIRAQY
TRBV5-6 NA ASSLPQRTISGDTEAF
TRBV28 NA ASSSGRRYSNQPQH
TRBV30 NA AWIQPGGSAPNTEAF
TRBV10-1 NA ASATSGGTDTQY
TRBV11-2 NA ASSHRDKPDYGYT
TRBV12-1 NA ASSLGGGITNEKLF
TRBV11-1 once ASSGREGRMNEQY
TRBV30 NA AYLPGNEQF
TRBV7-6 NA ASSGLAGAYNEQF
TRBV25-1 few ASSESRYTDTQY
TRBV29-1 NA SVTPYQETQY
TRBV7-9 NA ASSFTSGQSEAF
TRBV5-6 few ASSLGQVAF
TRBV30 NA AWSVRTVYTDTQY
TRBV27 once ASSFSSGGAIGGDTQY
TRBV19 NA ASSTQTGGETQY
TRBV7-8 NA ASSTRQGQETQY
TRBV6-6 NA ASTEGLGADTQY
TRBV6-5 NA ASGAIAGGPRTQY